This entry describes one TCR beta chain. What it recognizes is unknown. These donors counted as nominally healthy when sampled, but unrecorded immune exposures were likely. V was cut by 8 bases and J by 0 bases, with 14 bases left in between. Germline CDR1 is SNHLY and CDR2 is FYNNEI. This CDR3 spans 14 amino acids. The data originate from a study of cytomegalovirus exposure and HLA in healthy donors. Vbeta (60) and Jbeta (13) primers were used in the PCR. Assay: immunoSEQ multiplex PCR; the TCRdb copy retains only in-frame clones and omits some. The profile shows about 210,000 clones, over 75% of them singletons. Whole-study findings and limits: Highly shared sequence variants in one cluster were likely a sequencing artifact.

The V call is TRBV2, the J call TRBJ2-7, with D possibly matching TRBD2 (6 bases). Sequencing was carried out using PBMCs. This sequence was found in a boy younger than 18 in good health and CMV-seronegative. The CDR3 loop reads CASGVTGSSYEQYF. The CDR3 DNA is TGTGCCAGCGGCGTCACCGGGAGCTCCTACGAGCAGTACTTC.